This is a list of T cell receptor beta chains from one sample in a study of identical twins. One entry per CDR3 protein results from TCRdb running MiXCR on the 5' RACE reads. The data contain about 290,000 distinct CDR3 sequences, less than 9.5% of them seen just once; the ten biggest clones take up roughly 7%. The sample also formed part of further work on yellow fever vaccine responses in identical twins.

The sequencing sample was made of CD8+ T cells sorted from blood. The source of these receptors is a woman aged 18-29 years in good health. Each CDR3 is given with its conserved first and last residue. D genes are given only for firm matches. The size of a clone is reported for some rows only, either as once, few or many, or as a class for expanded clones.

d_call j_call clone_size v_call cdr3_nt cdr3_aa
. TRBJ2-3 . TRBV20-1 TGCAGTGCTAGAGGAGAAGAAATAGTAGATACGCAGTATTTT CSARGEEIVDTQYF
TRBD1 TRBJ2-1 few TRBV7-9 TGTGCCAGCAGCTTAGGGGACAGAAGGGAGAATGAGCAGTTCTTC CASSLGDRRENEQFF
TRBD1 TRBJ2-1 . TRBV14 TGTGCCAGCAGCCACCGGGACAGGGGGGTATTGGGGCAGTTCTTC CASSHRDRGVLGQFF
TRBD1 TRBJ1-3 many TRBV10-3 TGTGCCATCACCTCACAGGGGGCGGACACCATATATTTT CAITSQGADTIYF
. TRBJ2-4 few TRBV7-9 TGTGCCAGCAGCCCCCGGTTAGCCAAAAACATTCAGTACTTC CASSPRLAKNIQYF
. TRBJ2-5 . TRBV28 TGTGCCAGCACCCTGGGGGTCGGGGAGACCCAGTACTTC CASTLGVGETQYF
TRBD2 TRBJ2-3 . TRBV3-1 TGTGCCAGCCCCTCGACTAGCGGGATATCAGATACGCAGTATTTT CASPSTSGISDTQYF
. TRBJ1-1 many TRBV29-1 TGCAGCGTTGCCGAGATTTTGAACACTGAAGCTTTCTTT CSVAEILNTEAFF
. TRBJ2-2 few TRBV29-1 TGCAGCGTTGAAGATTTCAACAGAAACACCGGGGAGCTGTTTTTT CSVEDFNRNTGELFF
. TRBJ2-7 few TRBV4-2 TGTGCCAGCAGCCCAAAGGGGCTGGGCGACGAGCAGTACTTC CASSPKGLGDEQYF
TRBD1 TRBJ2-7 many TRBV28 TGTGCCAGCAGTTCCATTCTGGACAGGGGAAGCGAGCAGTACTTC CASSSILDRGSEQYF
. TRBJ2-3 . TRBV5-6 TGTGCCAGCAGTAGCGGGTTAAGGTGGGACAGAACAGATACGCAGTATTTT CASSSGLRWDRTDTQYF
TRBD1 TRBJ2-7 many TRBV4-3 TGCGCCAGCAGCCAAAGGGGGCCGGGACAGCCTTCGTACGAGCAGTACTTC CASSQRGPGQPSYEQYF
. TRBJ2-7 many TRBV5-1 TGCGCCAGCAGCTTGAAACAGGACACCTACGAGCAGTACTTC CASSLKQDTYEQYF
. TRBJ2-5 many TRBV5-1 TGCGCCAGCAGCTTGGATTACAGCCAAGAGACCCAGTACTTC CASSLDYSQETQYF
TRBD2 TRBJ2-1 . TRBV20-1 TGCAGTGCTAGACCGCGCGGGAGTATCAATGAGCAGTTCTTC CSARPRGSINEQFF
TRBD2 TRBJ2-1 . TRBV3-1 TGTGCCAGCAGCAAGCACCCCCCCCGGAGCGGGGGGGAATACAATGAGCAGTTCTTC CASSKHPPRSGGEYNEQFF
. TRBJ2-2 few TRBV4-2 TGTGCCAGCAGCCACGCTCCGTCCGGGACATGGACCGGGGAGCTGTTTTTT CASSHAPSGTWTGELFF
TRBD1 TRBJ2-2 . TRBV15 TGTGCCACCAGCAGAGAGAGACAGGGGTTCGGGGAGCTGTTTTTT CATSRERQGFGELFF
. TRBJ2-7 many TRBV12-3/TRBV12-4 TGTGCCAGCAGCTACGGGTCTGGGAAGTACGAGCAGTACTTC CASSYGSGKYEQYF
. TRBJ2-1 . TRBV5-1 TGCGCCAGCAGCTTGGTCTGGGGGTCTAATGAGCAGTTCTTC CASSLVWGSNEQFF
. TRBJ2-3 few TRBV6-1 TGTGCCAGCAGTCGGATCTTCCCTGGGGGAGGAGATACGCAGTATTTT CASSRIFPGGGDTQYF
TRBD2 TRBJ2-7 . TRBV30 TGTGCCTGGAGTGTCGCTAGCGGAGCCTACGAGCAGTACTTC CAWSVASGAYEQYF
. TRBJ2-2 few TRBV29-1 TGCAGCGTTAGCGAGAAACTCACCGGGGAGCTGTTTTTT CSVSEKLTGELFF
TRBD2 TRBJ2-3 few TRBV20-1 TGCAGTGCTAGAGAACAATCGGGCCTAGCGGGAGTTCCAGATACGCAGTATTTT CSAREQSGLAGVPDTQYF
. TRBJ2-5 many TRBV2 TGTGCCAGCAGTGAAGCGCTTCGCCGGGACGAGAACTTC CASSEALRRDENF
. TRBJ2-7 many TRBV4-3 TGCGCCAGCAGCCAACTTACAGGAGACGATTCCTACGAGCAGTACTTC CASSQLTGDDSYEQYF
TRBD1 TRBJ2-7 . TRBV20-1 TGCAGTGCTAGAGATAACGGGCAGGGGGAGAACGAGCAGTACTTC CSARDNGQGENEQYF
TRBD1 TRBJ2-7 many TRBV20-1 TGCAGTGCTAGAGGACAGGGGGCCTACGAGCAGTACTTC CSARGQGAYEQYF
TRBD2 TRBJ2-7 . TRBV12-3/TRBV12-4 TGTGCCAGCAGTCTAGCGGGGGCGAGGAACGAGCAGTACTTC CASSLAGARNEQYF
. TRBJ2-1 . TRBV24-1 TGTGCCACCAGTGATTTTAAAGAATACAATGAGCAGTTCTTC CATSDFKEYNEQFF
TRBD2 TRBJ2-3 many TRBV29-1 TGCAGCGTTGACGGGCTAGCGGGAGACTTGGGGACCGGAGATACGCAGTATTTT CSVDGLAGDLGTGDTQYF
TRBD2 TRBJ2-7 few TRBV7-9 TGTGCCAGCAGCCGGGGGGACGGGGAGCAGTACTTC CASSRGDGEQYF
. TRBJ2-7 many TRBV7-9 TGTGCCAGCAGCCTACAGGGTTACGAGCAGTACTTC CASSLQGYEQYF
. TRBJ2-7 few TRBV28 TGTGCCAGCAGTTCTAGCTCCCCAACGTACGAGCAGTACTTC CASSSSSPTYEQYF
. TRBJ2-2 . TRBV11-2 TGTGCCAGCAGCCCCGTTATTAGCGCCGGGGAGCTGTTTTTT CASSPVISAGELFF
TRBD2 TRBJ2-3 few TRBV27 TGTGCCAGCAGTCTAGCGGGGGGGATCACAGATACGCAGTATTTT CASSLAGGITDTQYF
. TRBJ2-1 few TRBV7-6 TGTGCCAGCAGCTCGGACAGTTCCAATGAGCAGTTCTTC CASSSDSSNEQFF
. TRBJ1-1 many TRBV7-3 TGTGCCAGCAGCTTAACAGTGGAGGACACTGAAGCTTTCTTT CASSLTVEDTEAFF
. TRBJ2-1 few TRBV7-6 TGTGCCAGCAGCTTAAGGGGGGCCGGGCGGGATAGTTCCTACAATGAGCAGTTCTTC CASSLRGAGRDSSYNEQFF
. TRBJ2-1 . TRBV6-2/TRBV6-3 TGTACCAGCAGTTACTCGAGGCGGATCGGGAATGAGCAGTTCTTC CTSSYSRRIGNEQFF
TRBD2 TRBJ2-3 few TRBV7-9 TGTGCCAGCAGGGGACTAGCCAGGAGAGGCGATACGCAGTATTTT CASRGLARRGDTQYF
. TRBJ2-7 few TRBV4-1 TGCGCCAGCAGCCAAGAGGGGTTCCCTGGGGGAGTGACCTACGAGCAGTACTTC CASSQEGFPGGVTYEQYF
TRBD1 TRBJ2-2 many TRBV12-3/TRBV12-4 TGTGCCAGCAGCGACAGGGGGCGTACCGGGGAGCTGTTTTTT CASSDRGRTGELFF